The 17 T cell receptor beta chains listed next were all sequenced from one sample in a study of T cell responses to AZD1222 COVID-19 vaccine. Sequencing was performed with immunoSEQ multiplex PCR; in TCRdb, only in-frame clones are kept and a portion is missing. The data show around 150,000 clones, with around 88% seen just once and roughly 3.5% held by the top ten. The material was peripheral blood, obtained on day 0 of MenACWY control vaccination. Receptors originate from an adult in good health.

The J gene is TRBJ2-7, the V gene TRBV12-3 or TRBV12-4, with D maybe TRBD2 (5 bases). The length of the CDR3 is 12 residues. Deletions cut 7 bases from V and 6 bases from J, with 13 bases between. DNA for the CDR3: TGTGCCAGCACCATCGGGATCGGCGAGCAGTACTTC. Protein: CASTIGIGEQYF.

The CDR3 sequence is CASSPQGPGNTIYF. In nucleotides, the CDR3 is TGTGCCAGCTCACCACAGGGTCCTGGAAACACCATATATTTT. The chain combines TRBV18 with TRBJ1-3, with D unclear. The germline gives CDR1 KGHSH, CDR2 LQKENI. V lost 1 base and J 2 bases, leaving 6 bases between the germline ends. The CDR3 has 14 residues.

The chain has TRBV29-1 and TRBJ2-2, with unresolved D. The length of the CDR3 is 16 residues. Germline assignment: CDR1 SQVTM and CDR2 ANQGSEA. Trimming removed 0 bases from V and 3 bases from J, with 14 bases in between. The CDR3 bases are TGCAGCGTTGAAGATAAAGGCGGCAGAGACACCGGGGAGCTGTTTTTT. Its translation: CSVEDKGGRDTGELFF.

The CDR3 nucleotides are TGTGCCAGCAGTGAAGCAATAGGGACCGGTGAGCAGTACTTC. It codes for CASSEAIGTGEQYF. The chain has TRBV2 and TRBJ2-7, with D perhaps given as TRBD1 or TRBD2 (5 bases each). CDR1 is SNHLY and CDR2 is FYNNEI in the germline V gene. V was clipped by 0 bases and J by 7 bases, with 13 bases between them. The CDR3 is made up of 14 amino acids.

The chain employs TRBV6-2 or TRBV6-3 and TRBJ1-2; a possible D gene is TRBD1 (6 bases). The germline gives CDR1 MNHEY, CDR2 SVGEGT. The CDR3 contains 14 residues. Trimming took off 5 bases at V and 2 bases at J, with 12 bases between the two ends. CDR3 amino acids: CASSPRGSNYGYTF. CDR3 in DNA: TGTGCCAGCAGTCCCAGGGGTTCGAACTATGGCTACACCTTC.

There are many counts of this clone. The gene calls are TRBV14 and TRBJ1-6; D possibly corresponds to TRBD1 (5 bases). The CDR3 is 15 residues long. V was clipped by 4 bases and J by 9 bases, with 16 bases between them. The germline gives CDR1 SGHDN, CDR2 FVKESK. The CDR3 nucleotides are TGTGCCAGCAGCCGCTCGGGACTTATCGGTTCACCCCTCCACTTT. It is translated as CASSRSGLIGSPLHF.

The chain recombines TRBV18 with TRBJ1-1, with D possibly being TRBD1 (5 bases). The CDR3 has 15 residues. Trimming left V 0 bases short and J 1 base short, with 9 bases between. Germline CDR1 is KGHSH and CDR2 is LQKENI. DNA of the CDR3: TGTGCCAGCTCACCACCTTGGGGGGGGAACACTGAAGCTTTCTTT. Protein sequence: CASSPPWGGNTEAFF.

The table lists this clone with a count of one. The chain recombines TRBV7-9 with TRBJ2-5; 9 bases map to TRBD1. V gave up 2 bases and J gave up 5 bases; unmatched junction bases: 6. Germline V gene lookup returns CDR1 SEHNR and CDR2 FQNEAQ (reference sequence). This CDR3 spans 15 amino acids. CDR3 DNA: TGTGCCAGCAGCTTATCCACAGGGGGCGAGGAGACCCAGTACTTC. Its protein is CASSLSTGGEETQYF.

In this sample, this clone turned up once. The chain carries TRBV3-1 (or the pseudogene TRBV3-2) and TRBJ1-1; D is ambiguous. Per germline, CDR1 LGHDT and CDR2 YNNKEL (reference sequence). CDR3 length equals 12 residues. Trimming removed 2 bases from V and 6 bases from J, with 7 bases in between. The CDR3 DNA reads TGTGCCAGCAGCCAAAGGGTGGCTGAAGCTTTCTTT. It yields the protein CASSQRVAEAFF.

The DNA of the CDR3 is TGTGCCAGCAGTTTCCAGGGGCTGTCCTACGAGCAGTACTTC. It is translated as CASSFQGLSYEQYF. The V and J genes are TRBV28 and TRBJ2-7; the D gene is possibly TRBD1 (6 bases). V was trimmed by 3 bases and J by 1 base, leaving 10 bases between them. Germline assignment: CDR1 MDHEN and CDR2 SYDVKM. The CDR3 loop spans 14 amino acids.

The chain employs TRBV5-6 and TRBJ2-2, with D possibly TRBD2 on 7 matching bases. The germline V gene encodes CDR1 SGHDT and CDR2 YYEEEE. The CDR3 extends over 16 amino acids. V was shortened by 0 bases and J by 2 bases, with 11 bases between the two germline ends. The CDR3 spells CASSLVWGGNTGELFF. CDR3 DNA sequence: TGTGCCAGCAGCTTGGTGTGGGGGGGCAACACCGGGGAGCTGTTTTTT. The variable domain in full, with the rest retrieved from reference TRBV5-6 and TRBJ2-2, is DAGVTQSPTHLIKTRGQQVTLRCSPKSGHDTVSWYQQALGQGPQFIFQYYEEEERQRGNFPDRFSGHQFPNYSSELNVNALLLGDSALYLCASSLVWGGNTGELFFGEGSRLTVL.

The chain combines TRBV6-5 with TRBJ2-3, with 7 bases matching TRBD1. J gave up 2 bases and V 6 bases, and 8 bases lay outside the gene matches. The CDR3 covers 15 residues. The germline V gene has CDR1 MNHEY and CDR2 SVGAGI. CDR3: CASRGQERFTDTQYF. DNA for the CDR3: TGTGCCAGCAGAGGACAGGAGAGGTTCACAGATACGCAGTATTTT.

The V and J genes are TRBV27 and TRBJ1-3; D is uncertain. The CDR3 spans 15 residues. The ends were cut back, 6 bases at V and 0 bases at J, with 12 bases in the middle. Germline V CDR1 and CDR2: MNHEY, SMNVEV (reference sequence). CDR3 region: CASRSGPGSGNTIYF. As DNA, the CDR3 is TGTGCCAGCAGATCCGGGCCAGGCTCTGGAAACACCATATATTTT.

The chain couples TRBV3-1 (or the pseudogene TRBV3-2) to TRBJ2-1; perhaps TRBD2 as D (6 bases). V was clipped by 1 base and J by 4 bases, with 17 bases between them. The length of the CDR3 is 17 residues. The germline CDR1 and CDR2 sequences are LGHDT and YNNKEL (reference sequence). CDR3 amino acids: CASSQGPTAGGYNEQFF. The CDR3 coding sequence is TGTGCCAGCAGCCAAGGACCTACAGCGGGCGGTTACAATGAGCAGTTCTTC.

This rearrangement joins TRBV4-1 to TRBJ2-1; D not resolved. V gave up 1 base and J gave up 4 bases, with 8 bases separating them. The CDR3 spans 14 residues. Germline V lookup: CDR1 MGHRA, CDR2 YSYEKL. This CDR3 reads CASSQGHGYNEQFF. The CDR3 coding sequence is TGCGCCAGCAGCCAAGGACACGGGTACAATGAGCAGTTCTTC.

This chain links TRBV19 with TRBJ1-5; D might be TRBD1 (5 bases). CDR3 length: 14 amino acids. The germline V gene has CDR1 LNHDA and CDR2 SQIVND (reference sequence). V lost 3 bases, J lost 7 bases, and 13 bases lay in between. The CDR3 DNA is TGTGCCAGTAGTATTGCGCCAGGGCGACAGCCCCAGCATTTT. It specifies CASSIAPGRQPQHF.

The chain joins TRBV19 to TRBJ1-1; 8 bases align to TRBD1. Germline lookup yields CDR1 LNHDA and CDR2 SQIVND (reference sequence). Unmatched junction bases numbered 6, after V lost 6 bases and J lost 6 bases. This CDR3 region has 13 residues. CDR3: CASRLSGGSEAFF. The CDR3 DNA follows: TGTGCCAGTAGACTATCAGGGGGCTCTGAAGCTTTCTTT.